The 21 T cell receptor beta chains below were found in one sample sequenced in a study of early stage breast cancer tumors. Libraries were prepared by immunoSEQ multiplex PCR; TCRdb keeps only in-frame clonotypes and omits some of them. The data show more than 55,000 clones, about 80% seen once. Sequenced input: blood. These receptors all come from a person under 45 with breast cancer.

J is TRBJ1-5 and V is TRBV18; D perhaps matches TRBD1 (5 bases). Trimming removed 4 bases at V and 1 base at J, with 8 bases between. Germline values: CDR1 KGHSH, CDR2 LQKENI. CDR3 length equals 14 residues. The CDR3 DNA reads TGTGCCAGCTCACTGGGACGGAGCAATCAGCCCCAGCATTTT. Amino acids: CASSLGRSNQPQHF. Together with reference TRBV18 and TRBJ1-5, the CDR3 gives the full variable domain: NAGVMQNPRHLVRRRGQEARLRCSPMKGHSHVYWYRQLPEEGLKFMVYLQKENIIDESGMPKERFSAEFPKEGPSILRIQQVVRGDSAAYFCASSLGRSNQPQHFGDGTRLSIL.

This chain connects TRBV5-8 to TRBJ1-2; D might be TRBD1 (5 bases). This CDR3 has 15 amino acids. V was cut by 3 bases and J by 4 bases, with 16 bases left in between. From germline, CDR1 is SGHTS and CDR2 YDEGEE. CDR3 sequence (DNA): TGTGCCAGCAGCTGGGCCGGGGGGGGAGGCTATGGCTACACCTTC. The encoded protein is CASSWAGGGGYGYTF. Full variable domain (remainder filled in from reference TRBV5-8 and TRBJ1-2): EAGVTQSPTHLIKTRGQQATLRCSPISGHTSVYWYQQALGLGLQFLLWYDEGEERNRGNFPPRFSGRQFPNYSSELNVNALELEDSALYLCASSWAGGGGYGYTFGSGTRLTVV.

The rearrangement uses TRBV6-6 and TRBJ2-1; 8 bases are a match to TRBD2. After removal of 6 bases from V and 6 bases from J, the junction contained 13 bases not matched to a gene. Germline V gives CDR1 MNHNY, CDR2 SVGAGI (reference sequence). This CDR3 has 16 residues. In DNA form, the CDR3 reads TGTGCCAGCAGCCCCGGGGGTAGCGGGGCGATCAATGAGCAGTTCTTC. This sequence encodes CASSPGGSGAINEQFF.

This clone appeared a few times. This chain uses TRBV19 with TRBJ2-1; 9 nucleotides agree with TRBD2. CDR3 length: 14 residues. Germline values: CDR1 LNHDA, CDR2 SQIVND (reference sequence). Trimming at V came to 6 bases and at J to 8 bases, leaving 8 bases not matched to a gene. CDR3 coding DNA: TGTGCCAGTAGGGTGGCTAGCGGGACGTATGAGCAGTTCTTC. Its protein product is CASRVASGTYEQFF.

This chain links TRBV5-4 with TRBJ2-1, with D perhaps TRBD1 (5 bases). V lost 1 base and J lost 0, with 11 bases in between. Germline-derived CDR1 and CDR2 are SGHNT and YYREEE (reference sequence). This CDR3 contains 16 residues. This CDR3 is CASSLMGPGSYNEQFF. For the CDR3, the DNA is TGTGCCAGCAGCTTGATGGGGCCGGGCTCCTACAATGAGCAGTTCTTC.

The chain combines TRBV6-6 with TRBJ2-3, with D possibly TRBD1 on 5 matching bases. V was shortened by 6 bases and J by 0 bases, with 7 bases between the two germline ends. The CDR3 has 13 amino acids. In germline, CDR1 is MNHNY, CDR2 SVGAGI (reference sequence). The CDR3 region is CASRTESTDTQYF. The DNA of the CDR3 is TGTGCCAGCAGGACAGAAAGCACAGATACGCAGTATTTT.

This sequence joins TRBV19 and TRBJ1-2; 8 bases map to TRBD1. From germline, CDR1 is LNHDA and CDR2 SQIVND (reference sequence). The CDR3 totals 15 residues. With V trimmed by 2 bases and J by 8 bases, 10 bases remained unmatched. CDR3 DNA: TGTGCCAGTAGTATATCGAACCAGGGGGCTCACGGCTACACCTTC. It specifies CASSISNQGAHGYTF. Based on the CDR3 plus reference TRBV19 and TRBJ1-2, the full variable domain is DGGITQSPKYLFRKEGQNVTLSCEQNLNHDAMYWYRQDPGQGLRLIYYSQIVNDFQKGDIAEGYSVSREKKESFPLTVTSAQKNPTAFYLCASSISNQGAHGYTFGSGTRLTVV.

V is TRBV11-3 and J is TRBJ2-1; 8 bases map to TRBD2. Trimming at V came to 5 bases and at J to 0 bases, leaving 3 bases not matched to a gene. The CDR3 has 15 residues. Germline V CDR1 and CDR2: SGHNT, YENEEA. The CDR3 sequence: CASSRGLVSYNEQFF. The CDR3 coding sequence is TGTGCCAGCAGCAGGGGACTAGTCTCCTACAATGAGCAGTTCTTC.

The V gene is TRBV9, the J gene TRBJ2-3; 9 nucleotides match TRBD1. V lost 6 bases, J lost 3 bases, and 11 bases stayed unmatched. This CDR3 contains 16 residues. Germline V CDR1 and CDR2: SGDLS, YYNGEE. This CDR3 is CASTKTGTGRTDTQYF. Written as DNA, the CDR3 is TGTGCCAGCACCAAAACCGGGACAGGGAGGACAGATACGCAGTATTTT.

This chain connects TRBV7-2 to TRBJ2-7; 10 bases are a match to TRBD2. Germline assignment: CDR1 SGHTA and CDR2 FQGNSA. This CDR3 is built from 15 residues. Unmatched junction bases numbered 3, after V lost 0 bases and J lost 4 bases. The CDR3 DNA reads as TGTGCCAGCAGCTTAGCGTCTAGCGGGGGTTACGAGCAGTACTTC. Residues: CASSLASSGGYEQYF.

The rearrangement uses TRBV12-5 and TRBJ2-3, with D possibly called TRBD1 or TRBD2 (5 bases each). Trimming took 6 bases from V and 5 from J, leaving 18 bases between them. Germline-derived CDR1 and CDR2 are LGHNT and FRNRAP. The CDR3 length is 15 residues. The CDR3 DNA is TGTGCTAGTGGCGCTCCGGGGCGGTGCGGAGATACGCAGTATTTT. Translation gives CASGAPGRCGDTQYF.

A few counts support this clone. V is TRBV7-2 and J is TRBJ2-2, with 9 bases matching TRBD2. CDR1 and CDR2 (germline): SGHTA, FQGNSA. Trimming at V came to 5 bases and at J to 2 bases, leaving 9 bases not matched to a gene. This CDR3 comprises 17 residues. The CDR3 protein is CASSPSRLAGNTGELFF. Written as DNA, the CDR3 is TGTGCCAGCAGCCCCAGCAGGCTAGCGGGAAACACCGGGGAGCTGTTTTTT. Full variable domain (missing parts from reference TRBV7-2 and TRBJ2-2): GAGVSQSPSNKVTEKGKDVELRCDPISGHTALYWYRQSLGQGLEFLIYFQGNSAPDKSGLPSDRFSAERTGGSVSTLTIQRTQQEDSAVYLCASSPSRLAGNTGELFFGEGSRLTVL.

The chain carries TRBV7-9 and TRBJ2-7; TRBD2 aligns across 9 bases. CDR1 SEHNR and CDR2 FQNEAQ come from the germline V gene (reference sequence). Trimming at V came to 7 bases and at J to 7 bases, leaving 20 bases not matched to a gene. The CDR3 contains 17 residues. CDR3 in amino acids: CASMAGAKWREGREQYF. The CDR3, as DNA: TGTGCCAGCATGGCAGGGGCCAAATGGCGGGAGGGTCGTGAGCAGTACTTC.

The J gene is TRBJ2-6, the V gene TRBV7-3; the D is unclear. In germline, CDR1 is SGHTA, CDR2 FQGTGA. This CDR3 contains 14 residues. The V gene lost 3 bases and the J gene lost 2 bases, with 5 bases spanning the gap. The CDR3 DNA reads as TGTGCCAGCAGCTTGCAGGCTGGGGCCAACGTCCTGACTTTC. It translates to CASSLQAGANVLTF.

This chain connects TRBV5-4 to TRBJ2-7; D is ambiguous. Germline CDR1 and CDR2: SGHNT and YYREEE (reference sequence). The CDR3 covers 14 residues. V lost 3 bases, J lost 3 bases, and 13 bases lay in between. The CDR3 sequence is CASSSFRNRYEQYF. The CDR3 DNA is TGTGCCAGCAGCTCCTTTAGGAATCGCTACGAGCAGTACTTC.

The rearrangement joins TRBV30 to TRBJ1-5; TRBD1 matches 8 bases. The length of the CDR3 is 18 residues. After removal of 3 bases from V and 0 bases from J, the junction contained 13 bases not matched to a gene. CDR1 is GTSNPN and CDR2 is SVGIG in the germline V gene (reference sequence). The CDR3 protein is CAWSPGQGPRHSNQPQHF. The CDR3 bases are TGTGCCTGGAGCCCAGGACAGGGCCCAAGACATAGCAATCAGCCCCAGCATTTT.

The gene calls are TRBV27 and TRBJ2-1, with D possibly being TRBD1 or TRBD2 (5 bases each). The CDR3 runs 14 residues. CDR1 and CDR2 (germline): MNHEY, SMNVEV (reference sequence). The germline V and J ends were trimmed by 2 bases and 7 bases, with 12 bases remaining between them. Written as DNA, the CDR3 is TGTGCCAGCAGTTTAGGGGGAGTAAAAAATGAGCAGTTCTTC. Protein sequence: CASSLGGVKNEQFF.

The chain has TRBV18 and TRBJ2-5; 8 bases map to TRBD1. The end of the DNA fits TRBJ2-7 better, so the J call may be wrong. Per germline, CDR1 KGHSH and CDR2 LQKENI. The CDR3 spans 14 residues. The CDR3 DNA reads as TGTGCCAGCTCACCACAAGGGACAGGATACGAGCAGTACTTC. Its protein product is CASSPQGTGYEQYF.

The V gene is TRBV6-5, the J gene TRBJ2-7; D may match TRBD1 or TRBD2 (7 bases each). CDR1 and CDR2 (germline): MNHEY, SVGAGI. Between the trimmed V and J ends, which lost 7 bases and 0 bases, there was a span of 16 bases. The CDR3 spans 15 residues. CDR3 nucleotides: TGTGCCAGCATCTTAGTCAGGGGGGGCTCCTACGAGCAGTACTTC. Translating gives CASILVRGGSYEQYF.

The J gene is TRBJ1-1, the V gene TRBV11-2; 10 bases are a match to TRBD1. CDR1 SGHAT and CDR2 FQNNGV come from the germline V gene. CDR3 length equals 15 residues. The V gene end was trimmed by 3 bases and the J gene end by 0 bases; junction bases not matched to a gene: 1. Here the CDR3 DNA reads TGTGCCAGCAGCTTGACAGGGGGCATGAACACTGAAGCTTTCTTT. Its protein product is CASSLTGGMNTEAFF.

This chain links TRBV29-1 with TRBJ2-1, with D possibly called TRBD1 or TRBD2 (5 bases each). CDR1 SQVTM and CDR2 ANQGSEA come from the germline V gene. The CDR3 sequence is 17 residues long. The ends were cut back, 4 bases at V and 6 bases at J, with 25 bases in the middle. The CDR3 bases are TGCAGCGTTGCCCTTGCTCGCTGGGACCGATCACGCAATGAGCAGTTCTTC. Protein product: CSVALARWDRSRNEQFF.